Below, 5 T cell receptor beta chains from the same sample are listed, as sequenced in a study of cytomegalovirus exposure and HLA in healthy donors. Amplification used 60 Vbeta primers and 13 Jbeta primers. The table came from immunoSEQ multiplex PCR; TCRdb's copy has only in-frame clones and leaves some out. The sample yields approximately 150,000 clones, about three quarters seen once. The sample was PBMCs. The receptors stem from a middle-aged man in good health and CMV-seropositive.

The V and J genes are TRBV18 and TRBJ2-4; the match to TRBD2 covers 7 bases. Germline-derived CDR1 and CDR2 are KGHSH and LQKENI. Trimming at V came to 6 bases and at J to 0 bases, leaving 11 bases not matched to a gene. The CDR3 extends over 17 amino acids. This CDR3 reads CASSFWEGTLAKNIQYF. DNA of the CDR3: TGTGCCAGCTCCTTCTGGGAGGGGACGCTAGCCAAAAACATTCAGTACTTC.

CDR3 loop: CASSLGTADGNTIYF. The CDR3 nucleotides read TGTGCCAGCAGCTTGGGCACGGCAGATGGAAACACCATATATTTT. The chain uses TRBV7-6 and TRBJ1-3; D unclear. Germline CDR1 reads SGHVS; CDR2 reads FNYEAQ. V gave up 3 bases and J gave up 3 bases, with 12 bases separating them. The length of the CDR3 is 15 residues.

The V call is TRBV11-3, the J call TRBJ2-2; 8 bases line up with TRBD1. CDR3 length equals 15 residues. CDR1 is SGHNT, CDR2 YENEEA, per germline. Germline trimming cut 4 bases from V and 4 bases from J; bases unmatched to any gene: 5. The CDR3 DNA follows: TGTGCCAGCAGCTCAGAAACAGGGGGCACCGGGGAGCTGTTTTTT. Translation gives CASSSETGGTGELFF.

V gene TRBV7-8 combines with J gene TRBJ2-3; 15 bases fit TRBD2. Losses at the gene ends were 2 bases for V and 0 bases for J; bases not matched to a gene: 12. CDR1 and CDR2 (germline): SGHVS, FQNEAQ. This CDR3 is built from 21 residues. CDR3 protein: CASSLPIPGLAGGDSTDTQYF. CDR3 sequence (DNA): TGTGCCAGCAGCTTACCGATTCCGGGACTAGCGGGAGGTGATAGCACAGATACGCAGTATTTT.

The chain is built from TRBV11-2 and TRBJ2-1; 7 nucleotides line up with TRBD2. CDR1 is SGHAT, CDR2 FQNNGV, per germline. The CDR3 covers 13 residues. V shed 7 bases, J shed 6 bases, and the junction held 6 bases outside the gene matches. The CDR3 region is CASTLAGANEQFF. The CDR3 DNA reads TGTGCCAGCACCTTGGCGGGAGCCAATGAGCAGTTCTTC.